A single sample gave rise to the 26 T cell receptor beta chains below, sequenced in a study of OX40 agonist ivuxolimab in advanced cancers. Data came from immunoSEQ multiplex PCR; TCRdb stores just in-frame clones and leaves some out. The sample includes around 92,000 clones, approximately 93% of them seen just once. The material sequenced was CD4+ or CD8+ T cells sorted from blood, taken in a trial of the OX40 agonist ivuxolimab. The receptors come from an adult with an advanced solid tumor such as melanoma, head and neck, liver or kidney cancer.

The V gene is TRBV19, the J gene TRBJ2-1; the match to TRBD2 covers 7 bases. The germline V gene has CDR1 LNHDA and CDR2 SQIVND (reference sequence). CDR3 length: 17 amino acids. J gave up 4 bases and V 0 bases, and 9 bases lay outside the gene matches. The CDR3, as DNA: TGTGCCAGTAGTATAGATAGGACTAGTTCTAATTACAATGAGCAGTTCTTC. Translated: CASSIDRTSSNYNEQFF.

This chain links TRBV7-3 with TRBJ2-6; D possibly matches TRBD1 or TRBD2 (5 bases each). The V and J ends lost 5 bases and 2 bases respectively, with 13 bases between them. The length of the CDR3 is 16 residues. Germline V lookup: CDR1 SGHTA, CDR2 FQGTGA. CDR3 residues: CASSRLGDAGANVLTF. The CDR3 DNA is TGTGCCAGCAGCCGATTGGGGGATGCTGGGGCCAACGTCCTGACTTTC.

The chain links TRBV12-5 to TRBJ2-5; D not certain. Germline V gene lookup returns CDR1 LGHNT and CDR2 FRNRAP. CDR3 length equals 12 residues. V was pared by 4 bases and J by 7 bases, with 10 bases between. CDR3 DNA sequence: TGTGCTAGTGGTTCCCCCGTCGGGACCCAGTACTTC. Protein: CASGSPVGTQYF.

The J gene is TRBJ1-1, the V gene TRBV4-3; D gene unclear. V lost 0 bases to trimming and J lost 3 bases, with 11 bases between them. The CDR3 contains 15 residues. Germline-derived CDR1 and CDR2 are LGHNA and YSLEER. This chain's CDR3 is CASSQEGASYTEAFF. The CDR3 DNA reads as TGCGCCAGCAGCCAAGAGGGAGCTAGCTACACTGAAGCTTTCTTT.

This clone was seen a single time. The rearrangement uses TRBV7-3 and TRBJ2-1, with 7 bases aligning to TRBD2. Germline trimming cut 2 bases from V and 3 bases from J; bases unmatched to any gene: 4. CDR3 length: 15 amino acids. The V gene's germline CDR1 is SGHTA and CDR2 FQGTGA. The CDR3 loop is CASSLGGSYYNEQFF. The CDR3 DNA sequence: TGTGCCAGCAGCTTAGGCGGGAGCTACTACAATGAGCAGTTCTTC.

V is TRBV30 and J is TRBJ2-3; D gene ambiguous. Germline assignment: CDR1 GTSNPN and CDR2 SVGIG (reference sequence). V lost 3 bases, J lost 0 bases, and 13 bases lay in between. The CDR3 covers 15 residues. Written as DNA, the CDR3 is TGTGCCTGGAGGGCCTGGCAGAGAAGCACAGATACGCAGTATTTT. Its translation: CAWRAWQRSTDTQYF.

CDR3 loop: CASRLQTGRHEAFF. The CDR3 region has the DNA TGTGCCAGCAGATTGCAGACAGGGCGGCATGAAGCTTTCTTT. The V call is TRBV7-9, the J call TRBJ1-1; 7 positions agree with TRBD1. This CDR3 region has 14 residues. V lost 6 bases to trimming and J lost 7 bases; unmatched junction nucleotides: 11. Germline lookup yields CDR1 SEHNR and CDR2 FQNEAQ (reference sequence).

V gene TRBV30 combines with J gene TRBJ1-4; 8 bases fit TRBD1. Germline lookup yields CDR1 GTSNPN and CDR2 SVGIG (reference sequence). The CDR3 is 11 amino acids. The CDR3 spells CGTGNNEKLFF. Here the CDR3 DNA reads TGTGGGACAGGGAATAATGAAAAACTGTTTTTT.

This rearrangement joins TRBV5-1 to TRBJ1-5, with 10 bases fitting TRBD1. CDR3 length: 15 residues. Germline V gene data show CDR1 as SGHRS and CDR2 as YFSETQ. Trimming at V came to 3 bases and at J to 5 bases, leaving 5 bases not matched to a gene. As DNA, the CDR3 is TGCGCCAGCAGCTACTCCGGGACAGGGGATCAGCCCCAGCATTTT. Translation gives CASSYSGTGDQPQHF.

The chain uses TRBV30 and TRBJ1-5; 8 bases are a match to TRBD1. Germline loops: CDR1 GTSNPN, CDR2 SVGIG (reference sequence). The CDR3 spans 14 residues. V trimming: 2 bases; J trimming: 7 bases; junction bases outside the gene matches: 7. The CDR3: CAWSKGNRGQPQHF. Here the CDR3 DNA reads TGTGCCTGGAGTAAGGGGAACAGGGGGCAGCCCCAGCATTTT.

The rearrangement uses TRBV14 and TRBJ1-6, with TRBD1 matching over 7 bases. The CDR3 is 15 residues long. V dropped 4 bases and J dropped 6; count of bases not matched to a gene: 6. The germline CDR1 and CDR2 sequences are SGHDN and FVKESK. In nucleotides, the CDR3 is TGTGCCAGCAGCCCAGCCCAGGGGGGTAATTCACCCCTCCACTTT. Translated, it gives CASSPAQGGNSPLHF.

The V and J genes are TRBV7-8 and TRBJ2-3, with TRBD1 as a possible D gene (5 bases). Germline-derived CDR1 and CDR2 are SGHVS and FQNEAQ. The CDR3 sequence is 16 residues long. The V end lost 3 bases, the J end lost 4 bases, and 17 bases lay between the germline ends. Written as DNA, the CDR3 is TGTGCCAGCAGCTTTCATCTGGCGACAGTCTCAGATACGCAGTATTTT. Its protein is CASSFHLATVSDTQYF.

The CDR3 spells CASSLGGTLYNEQFF. The CDR3 coding sequence is TGCGCCAGCAGCTTGGGTGGGACGTTGTACAATGAGCAGTTCTTC. The V and J genes are TRBV5-1 and TRBJ2-1; tentatively, D is TRBD1 or TRBD2 (5 bases each). Trimming stripped 0 bases from V and 4 bases from J, with 11 bases between. CDR1 SGHRS and CDR2 YFSETQ come from the germline V gene. This CDR3 region has 15 residues.

This clone was observed a single time. The chain couples TRBV6-5 to TRBJ1-6, with TRBD1 matching over 8 bases. Unmatched junction bases numbered 10, after V lost 5 bases and J lost 10 bases. Germline V lookup: CDR1 MNHEY, CDR2 SVGAGI. CDR3 length: 15 residues. CDR3 protein: CASSADRVEFSPLHF. The DNA for the CDR3 is TGTGCCAGCAGTGCGGACAGGGTCGAATTCTCACCCCTCCACTTT.

The rearrangement uses TRBV6-5 and TRBJ2-4; maybe TRBD1 (6 bases). The CDR3 totals 15 residues. Germline CDR1 is MNHEY and CDR2 is SVGAGI. Trimming pared 0 bases from V and 0 bases from J, leaving 6 bases between. This chain's CDR3 is CASSYSQGAKNIQYF. The DNA of the CDR3 is TGTGCCAGCAGTTACTCACAGGGAGCCAAAAACATTCAGTACTTC.

The J gene is TRBJ2-5, the V gene TRBV5-4, with TRBD1 identical over 8 bases. V dropped 4 bases and J dropped 5; count of bases not matched to a gene: 10. Germline-derived CDR1 and CDR2 are SGHNT and YYREEE (reference sequence). The CDR3 has 15 amino acids. In nucleotides, the CDR3 is TGTGCCAGCAGCCCGGGCAGGGGGCGCGGGGAGACCCAGTACTTC. Translated: CASSPGRGRGETQYF. Supplemented by reference TRBV5-4 and TRBJ2-5, the full variable domain reads ETGVTQSPTHLIKTRGQQVTLRCSSQSGHNTVSWYQQALGQGPQFIFQYYREEENGRGNFPPRFSGLQFPNYSSELNVNALELDDSALYLCASSPGRGRGETQYFGPGTRLLVL.

This rearrangement joins TRBV28 to TRBJ1-3; 7 nucleotides match TRBD1. The trim removed 6 bases at V and 1 base at J, leaving 15 bases unmatched. The germline V gene has CDR1 MDHEN and CDR2 SYDVKM. The CDR3 is made up of 18 amino acids. This chain's CDR3 is CASRPTAGQTTSGNTIYF. The CDR3 DNA reads TGTGCCAGCAGACCCACGGCGGGACAGACGACTTCTGGAAACACCATATATTTT.

The genes are TRBV6-1 and TRBJ1-4, with 7 bases matching TRBD1. CDR1 is MNHNS and CDR2 is SASEGT in the germline V gene. The junction had 9 bases not matched to a gene; V was cut back by 4 bases and J by 7 bases. CDR3 length: 15 residues. In DNA, the CDR3 is TGTGCCAGCAGTGGGCCGGGACAGCTCGGTGAAAAACTGTTTTTT. Encoded protein: CASSGPGQLGEKLFF.

The CDR3 region has the DNA TGCGCCAGCAGTTCGGAGGGAAGCACAGATACGCAGTATTTT. Encoded protein: CASSSEGSTDTQYF. V usage is TRBV5-1 and J usage is TRBJ2-3, with a weak D call TRBD2 (6 bases). This CDR3 has 14 amino acids. Trimming removed 5 bases from V and 0 bases from J, with 10 bases in between. The germline CDR1 and CDR2 sequences are SGHRS and YFSETQ.

The J gene is TRBJ1-1, the V gene TRBV2, with unresolved D. This CDR3 region has 14 residues. The V gene's germline CDR1 is SNHLY and CDR2 FYNNEI. V lost 6 bases to trimming and J lost 3 bases, with 14 bases between them. Here the CDR3 reads CASRVASRDTEAFF. The CDR3 bases are TGTGCCAGCAGGGTAGCATCCCGGGACACTGAAGCTTTCTTT.

The chain links TRBV29-1 to TRBJ1-4; tentatively, D is TRBD1 (5 bases). This CDR3 has 14 residues. Trimming cost V 7 bases and J 4 bases, with 16 bases left between them. Germline assignment: CDR1 SQVTM and CDR2 ANQGSEA. CDR3 loop: CSAWMGGYNEKLFF. In nucleotides, the CDR3 is TGCAGCGCCTGGATGGGGGGGTATAATGAAAAACTGTTTTTT.

The chain carries TRBV5-4 and TRBJ1-1; D gene uncertain. The CDR3 covers 14 residues. The V and J ends lost 0 bases and 1 base respectively, with 7 bases between them. CDR1 is SGHNT, CDR2 YYREEE, per germline (reference sequence). The DNA of the CDR3 is TGTGCCAGCAGCTTGGAACAAGCGAACACTGAAGCTTTCTTT. The encoded protein is CASSLEQANTEAFF.

The gene calls are TRBV28 and TRBJ1-5; D gene ambiguous. The CDR3 spans 13 residues. Germline V gene data show CDR1 as MDHEN and CDR2 as SYDVKM. Trimming took 6 bases from V and 3 from J, leaving 9 bases between them. This CDR3 is CASRRAFNQPQHF. The CDR3 region has the DNA TGTGCCAGCAGGCGGGCTTTCAATCAGCCCCAGCATTTT.

This clone occurred once. The chain has TRBV7-8 and TRBJ1-5; D possibly corresponds to TRBD1 (5 bases). The germline V gene encodes CDR1 SGHVS and CDR2 FQNEAQ. The CDR3 sequence is 14 residues long. Trimming took off 3 bases at V and 3 bases at J, with 9 bases between the two ends. CDR3 bases: TGTGCCAGCAGCTTCTCGGGGCACAATCAGCCCCAGCATTTT. This translates into CASSFSGHNQPQHF.

This clone appeared a single time. The rearrangement joins TRBV28 to TRBJ2-1; D remains unclear. Trimming removed 2 bases at V and 4 bases at J, with 3 bases between. The CDR3 has 12 amino acids. The V gene's germline CDR1 is MDHEN and CDR2 SYDVKM. CDR3 amino acids: CASSLGYNEQFF. CDR3 DNA: TGTGCCAGCAGTTTAGGATACAATGAGCAGTTCTTC.

V gene TRBV28 combines with J gene TRBJ1-5; D is possibly TRBD1 (5 bases). Trimming pared 5 bases from V and 5 bases from J, leaving 16 bases between. In germline, CDR1 is MDHEN, CDR2 SYDVKM. This CDR3 spans 15 amino acids. CDR3 nucleotides: TGTGCCAGCAGTCCGGGGCGACGGAGGTATCAGCCCCAGCATTTT. It translates to CASSPGRRRYQPQHF. The whole variable domain, remainder taken from reference TRBV28 and TRBJ1-5, is DVKVTQSSRYLVKRTGEKVFLECVQDMDHENMFWYRQDPGLGLRLIYFSYDVKMKEKGDIPEGYSVSREKKERFSLILESASTNQTSMYLCASSPGRRRYQPQHFGDGTRLSIL.